The rows below give T cell receptor beta chains drawn from one sample of a study of T cell changes during pregnancy in multiple sclerosis. The method was immunoSEQ multiplex PCR; TCRdb's version includes in-frame clones alone and lacks a portion of them. The data show about 50,000 clones, about nine tenths seen once. The sequences come from CD4+ T cells from peripheral blood mononuclear cells, collected in the second trimester of pregnancy. The receptors were gathered from a female donor with multiple sclerosis, enrolled in a pregnancy study. CDR3s include the opening cysteine and the closing phenylalanine or tryptophan. Fields, in order: D gene, clone size, V gene, J gene, CDR3 DNA, CDR3 protein. A D gene is named only where the DNA matches it firmly. Clone size is stated in some rows and not others, as once, few, many or a class when expanded.

-,-,TRBV11-2,TRBJ1-1,TGTGCCAGCAGCCCGGGTGGTAGAGCTTTCTTT,CASSPGGRAFF
-,-,TRBV5-8,TRBJ1-4,TGTGCCAGCAGCTGGGGGACACCAACTAATGAAAAACTGTTTTTT,CASSWGTPTNEKLFF
TRBD1,-,TRBV2,TRBJ1-4,TGTACTTGGGACAGAGGTTTGGCAACTAATGAAAAACTGTTTTTT,CTWDRGLATNEKLFF
-,-,TRBV5-6,TRBJ1-2,TGTGCCAGCAGCTTTCGGGGGGCTCCTGGCTACACCTTC,CASSFRGAPGYTF
-,-,TRBV11-2,TRBJ2-2,TGTGCCAGCAGCCCCCGTTTCGGGGAGCTGTTTTTT,CASSPRFGELFF
TRBD1,-,TRBV6-5,TRBJ1-2,TGTGCCAGCAGTCGTCCCGGGACAGGGACCTATGGCTACACCTTC,CASSRPGTGTYGYTF
TRBD1,-,TRBV5-5,TRBJ1-2,TGTGCCAGCAGATTGGACAGGGCCCCGAACTATGGCTACACCTTC,CASRLDRAPNYGYTF
-,-,TRBV6-5,TRBJ1-1,TGTGCCAGCAGCACCGGGAACACTGAAGCTTTCTTT,CASSTGNTEAFF
-,-,TRBV6-1,TRBJ1-6,TGTGCCAGCAGTGAAACAGGCTCCTATAATTCACCCCTCCACTTT,CASSETGSYNSPLHF
-,-,TRBV19,TRBJ2-7,TGTGCCAGTAGTATATATGGGGCCCACGAGCAGTACTTC,CASSIYGAHEQYF
TRBD1,-,TRBV4-1,TRBJ1-2,TGCGCCAGCAGCCAAGCCGGGACAGGGATTAACTATGGCTACACCTTC,CASSQAGTGINYGYTF
-,-,TRBV5-6,TRBJ1-1,TGTGCCAGCAGCTTCGCACACAACACTGAAGCTTTCTTT,CASSFAHNTEAFF
TRBD2,-,TRBV6-1,TRBJ2-5,TGTGCCGTGACCCCCTGGGGGGGTCAGACCCAGTACTTC,CAVTPWGGQTQYF
-,-,TRBV6-5,TRBJ1-2,TGTGCCAGCAGTTACTCCTACAGGCAGAGGGGCTACACCTTC,CASSYSYRQRGYTF
-,-,TRBV7-2,TRBJ2-4,TGTGCCAGCAGCTTATACCAGGGTAGCAAAAACATTCAGTACTTC,CASSLYQGSKNIQYF
-,once,TRBV19,TRBJ1-1,TGTGCCAGTAGTATGCTTCTGGGGGCGGCTTTCTTT,CASSMLLGAAFF
-,-,TRBV2,TRBJ1-2,TGTGCCAGCAGTGGACACTTCTATGGCTACACCTTC,CASSGHFYGYTF
-,once,TRBV5-8,TRBJ2-7,TGTGCCAGCAGCTTGGCCGGGAGCTCCTACGAGCAGTACTTC,CASSLAGSSYEQYF
-,-,TRBV29-1,TRBJ2-3,TGCAGCGTTGGGGGGGGCTCGGATACGCAGTATTTT,CSVGGGSDTQYF
-,-,TRBV19,TRBJ2-7,TGTGCCAGTAGTACCCACGGGGTCGAGCAGTACTTC,CASSTHGVEQYF
TRBD2,-,TRBV7-2,TRBJ2-1,TGTGCCAGCAGCTTCGGGACTAGCGATTACAATGAGCAGTTCTTC,CASSFGTSDYNEQFF
-,-,TRBV5-1,TRBJ2-4,TGCGCCAGCAGCTTCGGGGGACTAGCCAAAAACATTCAGTACTTC,CASSFGGLAKNIQYF
-,-,TRBV4-1,TRBJ2-7,TGCGCCAGCAGCCAAGGTCGGATTTACTTCGGGAGCTCCTACGAGCAGTACTTC,CASSQGRIYFGSSYEQYF
-,once,TRBV25-1,TRBJ1-5,TGTGCCAGCAGTGAATCGCGAGGATTACAGCCCCAGCATTTT,CASSESRGLQPQHF
-,-,TRBV4-1,TRBJ1-4,TGCGCCAGCAGCCATTTTTTGGCAGGGCCTAATGAAAAACTGTTTTTT,CASSHFLAGPNEKLFF
TRBD1,-,TRBV9,TRBJ1-2,TGTGCCAGCAGCGCTGAACCCTACAGGGGCTCCCATGGCTACACCTTC,CASSAEPYRGSHGYTF
-,-,TRBV4-1,TRBJ1-2,TGCGCCAGCAGCCACCTACGATTCGACTATGGCTACACCTTC,CASSHLRFDYGYTF
TRBD1,-,TRBV5-1,TRBJ2-2,TGCGCCAGCAGCTCCGGACAGGGGATCACCGGGGAGCTGTTTTTT,CASSSGQGITGELFF
TRBD1,once,TRBV11-2,TRBJ1-2,TGTGCCAGCAGCCAAATACGTAGACAGGGGGTGGGCTATGGCTACACCTTC,CASSQIRRQGVGYGYTF
-,-,TRBV7-3,TRBJ2-7,TGTGCCAGCAGCTTAACGCGGGGTTACGAGCAGTACTTC,CASSLTRGYEQYF
TRBD2,-,TRBV5-1,TRBJ2-3,TGCGCCAGCAGCTTGCTAGCGGGGGGACCAAGCACAGATACGCAGTATTTT,CASSLLAGGPSTDTQYF
-,-,TRBV5-1,TRBJ2-1,TGCGCCAGCAGCTTGGTTCAGGGGATATACAATGAGCAGTTCTTC,CASSLVQGIYNEQFF
TRBD1,-,TRBV5-5,TRBJ1-1,TGTGCCAGTCTCAGACAGGGACCCATGAACACTGAAGCTTTCTTT,CASLRQGPMNTEAFF
-,-,TRBV7-7,TRBJ2-2,TGTGCTAGCAGCTTCGTTCCCACCGGGGAGCTGTTTTTT,CASSFVPTGELFF
-,-,TRBV2,TRBJ2-3,TGTGCCAGCAGCCTGGGACACCCATCCACAGATACGCAGTATTTT,CASSLGHPSTDTQYF
-,-,TRBV7-2,TRBJ2-2,TGTGCCAGCAGCTTAGTACAGGGGGGGACCGGGGAGCTGTTTTTT,CASSLVQGGTGELFF